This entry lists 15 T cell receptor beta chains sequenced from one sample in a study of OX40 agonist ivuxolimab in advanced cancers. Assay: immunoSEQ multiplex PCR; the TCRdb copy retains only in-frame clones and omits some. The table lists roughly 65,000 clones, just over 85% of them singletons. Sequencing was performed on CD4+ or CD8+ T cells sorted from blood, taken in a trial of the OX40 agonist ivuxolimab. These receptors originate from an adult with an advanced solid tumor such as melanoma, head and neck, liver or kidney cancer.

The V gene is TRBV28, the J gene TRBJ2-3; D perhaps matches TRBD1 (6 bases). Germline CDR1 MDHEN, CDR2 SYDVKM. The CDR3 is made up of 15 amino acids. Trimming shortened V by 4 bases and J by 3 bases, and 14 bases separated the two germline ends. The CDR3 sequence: CASSSSGTLTDTQYF. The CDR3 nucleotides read TGTGCCAGCAGTTCGTCCGGGACACTAACAGATACGCAGTATTTT.

CDR3 sequence (DNA): TGTGCCAGCAGTCAGGCTGTCGACACTGAAGCTTTCTTT. Amino acid sequence: CASSQAVDTEAFF. The chain employs TRBV7-3 and TRBJ1-1; D is unresolved. V was shortened by 6 bases and J by 3 bases, with 11 bases between the two germline ends. The CDR3 runs to 13 residues. The germline V gene encodes CDR1 SGHTA and CDR2 FQGTGA.

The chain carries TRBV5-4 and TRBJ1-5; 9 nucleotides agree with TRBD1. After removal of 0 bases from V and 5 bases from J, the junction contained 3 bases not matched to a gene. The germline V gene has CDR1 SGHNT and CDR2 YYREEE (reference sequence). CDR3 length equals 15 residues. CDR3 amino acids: CASSLGTGVDQPQHF. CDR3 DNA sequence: TGTGCCAGCAGCTTGGGGACAGGGGTCGATCAGCCCCAGCATTTT.

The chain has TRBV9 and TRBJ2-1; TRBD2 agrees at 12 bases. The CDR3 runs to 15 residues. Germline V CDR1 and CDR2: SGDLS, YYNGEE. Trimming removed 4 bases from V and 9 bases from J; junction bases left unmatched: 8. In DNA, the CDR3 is TGTGCCAGCAGCTTAGGACTAGCGGGATATGCTGAGCAGTTCTTC. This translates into CASSLGLAGYAEQFF. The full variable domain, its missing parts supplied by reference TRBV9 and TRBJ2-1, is DSGVTQTPKHLITATGQRVTLRCSPRSGDLSVYWYQQSLDQGLQFLIQYYNGEERAKGNILERFSAQQFPDLHSELNLSSLELGDSALYFCASSLGLAGYAEQFFGPGTRLTVL.

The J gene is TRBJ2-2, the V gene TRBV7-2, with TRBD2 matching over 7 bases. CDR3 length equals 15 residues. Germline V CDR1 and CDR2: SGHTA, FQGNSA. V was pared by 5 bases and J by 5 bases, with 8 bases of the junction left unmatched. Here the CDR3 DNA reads TGTGCCAGCAGCCAACTCGGGGGGAGGACCGGGGAGCTGTTTTTT. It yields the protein CASSQLGGRTGELFF.

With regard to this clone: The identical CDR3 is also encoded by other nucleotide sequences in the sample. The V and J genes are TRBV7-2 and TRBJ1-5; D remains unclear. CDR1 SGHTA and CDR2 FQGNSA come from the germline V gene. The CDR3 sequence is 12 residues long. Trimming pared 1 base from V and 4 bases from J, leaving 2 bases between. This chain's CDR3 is CASSLVNQPQHF. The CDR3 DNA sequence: TGTGCCAGCAGCTTAGTGAATCAGCCCCAGCATTTT.

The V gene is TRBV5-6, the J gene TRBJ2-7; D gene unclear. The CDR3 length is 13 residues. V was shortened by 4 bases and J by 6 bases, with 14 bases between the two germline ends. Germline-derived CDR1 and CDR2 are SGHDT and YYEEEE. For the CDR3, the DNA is TGTGCCAGCAGCGATATGGGTGGGTCCGAGCAGTACTTC. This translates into CASSDMGGSEQYF.

The CDR3 DNA follows: TGTGCCAGCTCGCGGACAGGGGGTGTCAGCTCCTACGAGCAGTACTTC. Translating gives CASSRTGGVSSYEQYF. V and J are TRBV18 and TRBJ2-7, with 10 positions matching TRBD1. The trim removed 6 bases at V and 0 bases at J, leaving 8 bases unmatched. This CDR3 region has 16 residues. The V gene's germline CDR1 is KGHSH and CDR2 LQKENI.

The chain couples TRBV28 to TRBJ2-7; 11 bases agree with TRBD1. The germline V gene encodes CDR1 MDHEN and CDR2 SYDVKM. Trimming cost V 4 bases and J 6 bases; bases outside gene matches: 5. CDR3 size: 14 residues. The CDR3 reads CASSSTGTGGEQYF. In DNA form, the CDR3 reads TGTGCCAGCAGTTCCACCGGGACAGGGGGCGAGCAGTACTTC.

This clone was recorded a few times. CDR3 region: CASRETGTGYYTF. CDR3 nucleotides: TGTGCCAGCAGAGAAACCGGGACAGGTTACTACACCTTC. The chain uses TRBV28 and TRBJ1-2; the match to TRBD1 covers 8 bases. With 6 bases clipped from V and 10 bases from J, the junction kept 10 bases outside the gene matches. The V gene's germline CDR1 is MDHEN and CDR2 SYDVKM. This CDR3 has 13 residues.

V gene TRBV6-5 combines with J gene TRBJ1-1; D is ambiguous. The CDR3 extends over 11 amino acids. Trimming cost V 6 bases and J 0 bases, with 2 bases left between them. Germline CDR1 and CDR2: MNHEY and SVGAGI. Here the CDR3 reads CASRMNTEAFF. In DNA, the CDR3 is TGTGCCAGCAGGATGAACACTGAAGCTTTCTTT.

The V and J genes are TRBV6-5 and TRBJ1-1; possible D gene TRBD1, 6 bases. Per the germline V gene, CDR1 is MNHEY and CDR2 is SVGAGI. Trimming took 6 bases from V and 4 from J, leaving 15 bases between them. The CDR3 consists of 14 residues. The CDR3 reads CASRSQGRVTEAFF. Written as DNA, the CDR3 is TGTGCCAGCAGGAGCCAGGGGCGGGTCACTGAAGCTTTCTTT.

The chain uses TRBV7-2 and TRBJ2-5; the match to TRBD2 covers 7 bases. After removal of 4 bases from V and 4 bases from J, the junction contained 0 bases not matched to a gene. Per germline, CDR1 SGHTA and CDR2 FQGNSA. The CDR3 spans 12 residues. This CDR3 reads CASSSGGETQYF. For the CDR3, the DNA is TGTGCCAGCAGCTCGGGGGGAGAGACCCAGTACTTC.

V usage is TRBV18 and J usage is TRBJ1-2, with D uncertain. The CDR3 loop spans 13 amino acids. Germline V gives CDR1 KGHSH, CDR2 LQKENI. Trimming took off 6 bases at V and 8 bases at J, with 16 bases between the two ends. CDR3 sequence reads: CASSPGRSEGYTF. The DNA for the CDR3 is TGTGCCAGCTCCCCGGGAAGGTCGGAAGGCTACACCTTC.

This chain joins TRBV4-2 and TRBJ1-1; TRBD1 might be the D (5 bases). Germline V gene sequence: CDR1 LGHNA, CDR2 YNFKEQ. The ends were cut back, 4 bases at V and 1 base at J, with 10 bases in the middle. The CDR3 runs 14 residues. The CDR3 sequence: CASSLDSSNTEAFF. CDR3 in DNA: TGTGCCAGCAGCCTCGACAGCTCGAACACTGAAGCTTTCTTT.